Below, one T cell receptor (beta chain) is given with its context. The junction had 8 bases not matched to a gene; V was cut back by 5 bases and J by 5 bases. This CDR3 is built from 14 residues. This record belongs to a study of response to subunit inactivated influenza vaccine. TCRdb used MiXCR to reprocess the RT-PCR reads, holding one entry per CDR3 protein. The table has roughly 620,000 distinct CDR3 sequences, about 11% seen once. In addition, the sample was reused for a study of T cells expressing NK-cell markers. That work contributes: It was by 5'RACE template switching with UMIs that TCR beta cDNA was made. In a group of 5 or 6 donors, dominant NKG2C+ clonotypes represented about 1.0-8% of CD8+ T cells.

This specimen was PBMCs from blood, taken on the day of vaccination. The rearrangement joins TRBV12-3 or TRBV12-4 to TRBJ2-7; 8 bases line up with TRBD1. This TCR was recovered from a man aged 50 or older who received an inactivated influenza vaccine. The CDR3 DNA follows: TGTGCCAGCAGTCCCTCCGACAGGGGTAACGAGCAGTACTTC. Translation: CASSPSDRGNEQYF.